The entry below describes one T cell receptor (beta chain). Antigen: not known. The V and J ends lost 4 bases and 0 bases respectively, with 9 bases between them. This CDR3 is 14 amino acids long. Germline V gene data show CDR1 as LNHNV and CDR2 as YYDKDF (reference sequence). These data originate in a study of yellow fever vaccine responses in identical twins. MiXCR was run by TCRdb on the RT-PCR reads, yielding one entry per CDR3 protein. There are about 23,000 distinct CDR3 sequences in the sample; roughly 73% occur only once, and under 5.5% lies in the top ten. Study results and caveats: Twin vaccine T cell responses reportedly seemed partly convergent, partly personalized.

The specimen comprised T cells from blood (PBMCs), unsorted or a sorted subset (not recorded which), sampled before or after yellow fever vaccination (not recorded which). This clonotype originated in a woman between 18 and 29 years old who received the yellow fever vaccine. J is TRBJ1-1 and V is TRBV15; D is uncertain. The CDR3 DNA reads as TGTGCCACCAGCAAGACCCTAATGAACACTGAAGCTTTCTTT. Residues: CATSKTLMNTEAFF.